This TCR beta chain was sequenced in a study of T cells in Graves' hyperthyroidism and ophthalmopathy. RNA transcripts yielded amplified TCR beta CDR3 regions. A set of HTBI primers served as the primers for a first-round RT-PCR of the TCR CDR3. Via MiXCR, TCRdb re-called the multiplex PCR reads, giving one row per CDR3 protein. The table records 500,000 to 800,000 distinct CDR3 sequences, about 45% of them present only once. Losses at the gene ends were 3 bases for V and 6 bases for J; bases not matched to a gene: 6. The CDR3 contains 15 residues. Looked up from germline, CDR1 is DFQATT and CDR2 is SNEGSKA (reference sequence). Overall study results and limits: A model of 13 V-J features distinguished ophthalmopathy from stable hyperthyroidism. A median around 6.8 months before onset, the model predicted ophthalmopathy.

This clonotype has more than one count but fewer than ten. Its specificity is not known. Patients having uncontrolled infection, another autoimmune disease, pregnancy or lactation were not included. Sequencing input: peripheral blood or thyroid tissue (not recorded which). The V gene is TRBV20-1, the J gene TRBJ2-5; 14 nucleotides match TRBD2. This sequence originates from an adult man with Graves' disease, either hyperthyroidism or ophthalmopathy (not recorded which). This CDR3 is CSARRTSGGPQTQYF. CDR3 nucleotides: TGCAGTGCTAGGAGGACTAGCGGGGGGCCCCAGACCCAGTACTTC.